These T cell receptor beta chains were read from a single sample in a study of shared clonotypes between healthy human individuals. Generated by immunoSEQ multiplex PCR, the TCRdb table keeps only in-frame clones and is missing some. This table has about 820,000 clones, more than 85% appearing once. Sequenced material: naive CD8+ T cells sorted from blood. These receptors all stem from a man younger than 40 in good health. The CDR3 runs from the conserved cysteine through the conserved F or W. A D gene is named only where the DNA matches it firmly. Not every row has a clone size; where given, it reads once, few, many or a size class.

TRBD2	TRBV27	TRBJ2-1	NA	TGTGCCAGCAGTTTACTTACAACGGTGGGTAGCGGGTTTGAGCAGTTCTTC	CASSLLTTVGSGFEQFF
TRBD2	TRBV28	TRBJ2-1	NA	TGTGCCAGCAGTTTATTACTAGCGGGAGGGAGCTCCTACAATGAGCAGTTCTTC	CASSLLLAGGSSYNEQFF
TRBD2	TRBV5-4	TRBJ2-7	once	TGTGCCAGCAGCTCGGTACCTCTAGCGGGAGGCTTTTACGAGCAGTACTTC	CASSSVPLAGGFYEQYF
TRBD1	TRBV28	TRBJ2-7	NA	TGTGCCAGCAGTTTTCAACAGGGGATCGACGAGCAGTACTTC	CASSFQQGIDEQYF
NA	TRBV28	TRBJ2-7	NA	TGTGCCACCGAGACAGGCTTTAGTCACGAGCAGTACTTC	CATETGFSHEQYF
TRBD2	TRBV13	TRBJ2-3	NA	TGTGCCAGCAGCTCAAGGACTAGCGGGAATGCAGATACGCAGTATTTT	CASSSRTSGNADTQYF
NA	TRBV13	TRBJ2-1	once	TGTGCCAGCAGCTTTAGACCTAGGGGGGACAATGAGCAGTTCTTC	CASSFRPRGDNEQFF
NA	TRBV6-6	TRBJ1-2	few	TGTGCCAGCAGTTCCCCGACAGGCTGGGTGAACTATGGCTACACCTTC	CASSSPTGWVNYGYTF
TRBD1	TRBV5-5	TRBJ2-5	NA	TGTGCCAGCAGCTCTCCCGGACAGGGAATAGTCGAGACCCAGTACTTC	CASSSPGQGIVETQYF
NA	TRBV10-3	TRBJ2-3	NA	TGTGCCATCAGTCGAGTGGTAGCCACAAGCACAGATACGCAGTATTTT	CAISRVVATSTDTQYF
NA	TRBV7-9	TRBJ1-3	NA	TGTGCCAGCAGCTCGCGACTTGGGACACCCGGAAACACCATATATTTT	CASSSRLGTPGNTIYF
TRBD2	TRBV7-6	TRBJ2-1	NA	TGTGCCAGCAGCATGACTAGCGGGAGACCGCAGAATGAGCAGTTCTTC	CASSMTSGRPQNEQFF
TRBD1	TRBV2	TRBJ1-2	NA	TGTGCCAGCAGTGAGGACAGAGAGGGGGCCCTCTATGGCTACACCTTC	CASSEDREGALYGYTF
NA	TRBV5-5	TRBJ2-6	NA	TGTGCCAGCAGCTTAGTAACCAGGGACTCTGGGGCCAACGTCCTGACTTTC	CASSLVTRDSGANVLTF
TRBD2	TRBV14	TRBJ2-7	NA	TGTGCCAGCAGCCCGCCGACAGCGGGAGTCGCCTACGAGCAGTACTTC	CASSPPTAGVAYEQYF
TRBD2	TRBV7-9	TRBJ2-1	NA	TGTGCCAGCAGCCGCGATCTAGCGGACTCCTACAATGAGCAGTTCTTC	CASSRDLADSYNEQFF
NA	TRBV9	TRBJ1-1	NA	TGTGCCAGCAGCCCCCAACGTACCCAGGTTAATGAAGCTTTCTTT	CASSPQRTQVNEAFF
TRBD2	TRBV5-5	TRBJ2-7	NA	TGTGCCAGAAGCTTTCGTGCGGGGGTTGGCGAGCAGTACTTC	CARSFRAGVGEQYF
TRBD2	TRBV11-2	TRBJ2-1	NA	TGTGCCAGCAGCTTCACAGCGCGGGGGGGGTATGAGCAGTTCTTC	CASSFTARGGYEQFF
NA	TRBV2	TRBJ2-7	NA	TGTGCCAGCAGTGATCCTAGGCGAAGCTACGAGCAGTACTTC	CASSDPRRSYEQYF
TRBD1	TRBV6-6	TRBJ2-7	NA	TGTGCCAGCAGTGACAGGGGCGGCCGGTTGGAGCAGTACTTC	CASSDRGGRLEQYF
NA	TRBV28	TRBJ2-1	NA	TGTGCCAGCAGCCCTGAGGTTGTAGCGCAGTTCTTC	CASSPEVVAQFF
NA	TRBV19	TRBJ1-2	NA	TGTGCCAGTAGTACTCAAGACAGTCCAAACTATGGCTACACCTTC	CASSTQDSPNYGYTF
TRBD1	TRBV28	TRBJ2-3	NA	TGTGCCAGCAGTTTGACAGGGGTCGACACAGATACGCAGTATTTT	CASSLTGVDTDTQYF
NA	TRBV4-1	TRBJ2-5	NA	TGCGCCAGCAGCCAAGATCGGACTCCGGGTGAAGAGACCCAGTACTTC	CASSQDRTPGEETQYF
TRBD1	TRBV4-3	TRBJ1-1	NA	TGCGCCAGCAGAAGAAAAGGGGGCGCAGGGGACACTGAAGCTTTCTTT	CASRRKGGAGDTEAFF
TRBD2	TRBV4-1	TRBJ2-1	NA	TGCGCCAGCGGGCCGGGAGGATACAATGAGCAGTTCTTC	CASGPGGYNEQFF
NA	TRBV9	TRBJ1-1	NA	TGTGCCAGCAGCCCCGGGCAGCTGAACACTGAAGCTTTCTTT	CASSPGQLNTEAFF
TRBD1	TRBV5-1	TRBJ2-1	NA	TGCGCCAGCAGCTTGGTAACAGGGGTTAGTGGTGAGCAGTTCTTC	CASSLVTGVSGEQFF
NA	TRBV29-1	TRBJ1-2	NA	TGCAGCGTTGACGGGGACGGGGGCTACACCTTC	CSVDGDGGYTF
TRBD2	TRBV7-9	TRBJ2-1	NA	TGTGCCAGCAGCTCGGGACTAGCGGGAGGGTCCTACAATGAGCAGTTCTTC	CASSSGLAGGSYNEQFF
NA	TRBV5-6	TRBJ2-5	NA	TGTGCCAGCAGCTCGCCCGGACAGATGGTAACTAGGAGGCAAGAGACCCAGTACTTC	CASSSPGQMVTRRQETQYF
NA	TRBV27	TRBJ2-7	NA	TGTGCCAGCAGTCCCCAGACAGGATCGGGCTCCGAGCAGTACTTC	CASSPQTGSGSEQYF
NA	TRBV29-1	TRBJ2-1	NA	TGCAGCGTCCCACCCGGGACGGGCTCCTACAATGAGCAGTTCTTC	CSVPPGTGSYNEQFF
TRBD1	TRBV10-3	TRBJ2-2	NA	TGTGCCATCAGAAGGGACAGCAACACCGGGGAGCTGTTTTTT	CAIRRDSNTGELFF
NA	TRBV6-1	TRBJ2-7	NA	TGTGCCAGCACGATTGACACGAGCTCCTACGAGCAGTACTTC	CASTIDTSSYEQYF
NA	TRBV10-3	TRBJ1-2	NA	TGTGCCATCAGTGACCCCCTTGGCTATGGCTACACCTTC	CAISDPLGYGYTF
TRBD2	TRBV7-2	TRBJ2-7	NA	TGTGCCAGCAGCTTACCTGTAGCGGGAGTTCGGTACGAGCAGTACTTC	CASSLPVAGVRYEQYF
TRBD2	TRBV9	TRBJ2-7	NA	TGTGCCAGCAGCGCCTCCGGGGGGGCCCTCTTCTACGAGCAGTACTTC	CASSASGGALFYEQYF
NA	TRBV6-1	TRBJ2-5	NA	TGTGCCAGCAAACAGGCAGGGGAAGAAGAGACCCAGTACTTC	CASKQAGEEETQYF
TRBD1	TRBV7-6	TRBJ2-7	NA	TGTGCCAGCAGCGTCACCGGACAGGGTGCCTACGAGCAGTACTTC	CASSVTGQGAYEQYF
NA	TRBV12-1	TRBJ1-5	NA	TGTGCCAGCAGCTTTGCGCAGGCAGGGGTTCAGCCCCAGCATTTT	CASSFAQAGVQPQHF
NA	TRBV1	TRBJ2-3	NA	TGCACCAGCAGCCAAGATTTCCCTAGACAGGGGAATACGCAGTATTTT	CTSSQDFPRQGNTQYF
NA	TRBV5-5	TRBJ2-7	NA	TGTGCCAGCAGCTTGGAAGCAACCTACGAGCAGTACTTC	CASSLEATYEQYF
TRBD2	TRBV19	TRBJ2-1	NA	TGTGCCAGTAGTATCACTAGCGGGAGGGTAAATGAGCAGTTCTTC	CASSITSGRVNEQFF
TRBD1	TRBV5-6	TRBJ2-7	NA	TGTGCCAGCAGCTTGGCCGGCAGGGGGTCCTACGAGCAGTACTTC	CASSLAGRGSYEQYF
NA	TRBV28	TRBJ1-3	NA	TGTGCCAGCAGTAGGGGCAAACAGTGGTTACGGAACACCATATATTTT	CASSRGKQWLRNTIYF
TRBD2	TRBV28	TRBJ2-7	NA	TGTGCCAGCAGTTCTAGACTAGCTGGCAACTACGAGCAGTACTTC	CASSSRLAGNYEQYF
TRBD1	TRBV18	TRBJ1-1	NA	TGTGCCAGCTCAACAGGGGGCCCTGAAGCTTTCTTT	CASSTGGPEAFF
TRBD2	TRBV5-4	TRBJ2-7	NA	TGTGCCAGCAGCTTGTCGGTTAGCGGGGGGGACTACGAGCAGTACTTC	CASSLSVSGGDYEQYF
NA	TRBV13	TRBJ1-3	NA	TGTGCCAGCAAGGGAGAGCACACCATATATTTT	CASKGEHTIYF
NA	TRBV10-2	TRBJ2-3	NA	TGCGCCAGCACACGGGACCGCACAGATACGCAGTATTTT	CASTRDRTDTQYF
NA	TRBV11-1	TRBJ2-4	NA	TGTGCCAGCAGCCCTCGTGGGTACACCATTCAGTACTTC	CASSPRGYTIQYF
NA	TRBV5-5	TRBJ2-7	NA	TGTGCCAGCAAGATTCGAGAGGGTCCCTACGAGCAGTACTTC	CASKIREGPYEQYF
NA	TRBV15	TRBJ1-3	NA	TGTGCCACCAGCAGAGATGGGGGGGACTCTGGAAACACCATATATTTT	CATSRDGGDSGNTIYF
NA	TRBV29-1	TRBJ2-7	once	TGCAGCGTTGTCAAGGGGGTCACCTACGAGCAGTACTTC	CSVVKGVTYEQYF
TRBD1	TRBV29-1	TRBJ2-1	NA	TGCAGCGTTGTAGAAAAAGCCGGGACAGGCATCGGTGAGCAGTTCTTC	CSVVEKAGTGIGEQFF
NA	TRBV6-5	TRBJ1-1	NA	TGTGCCAGCAGTCACCACTCACAGACGAACACTGAAGCTTTCTTT	CASSHHSQTNTEAFF